The present T cell receptor (beta chain) was sequenced within a study of blood T cells in healthy people across ages. Combining a sample-barcoded 5' primer with a J-beta primer mix, a second PCR ran for 7 to 11 cycles. In TCRdb, the 5' RACE reads were re-called with MiXCR into one record per CDR3 protein. Here the sample spans roughly 800,000 distinct CDR3 sequences, roughly 25% being singletons. CDR1 is LNHNV and CDR2 is YYDKDF in the germline V gene (reference sequence). This CDR3 region has 15 residues. Trimming cost V 0 bases and J 5 bases, with 13 bases left between them. This clonotype appeared once. Separately, the same data were catalogued under a study of T cells of mothers and their children.

The receptor was derived from a boy aged 5-17 years in good health. The gene calls are TRBV15 and TRBJ2-5; D gene uncertain. Sequenced input: blood. In DNA form, the CDR3 reads TGTGCCACCAGCAGAGATCGTTTCAGCACTGAGACCCAGTACTTC. Protein sequence: CATSRDRFSTETQYF.